The 13 T cell receptor beta chains below come from one sample, sequenced in a study of T cells in Graves' hyperthyroidism and ophthalmopathy. Amplification of TCR beta CDR3 regions was performed using RNA transcripts as template. The HTBI set primed first-round TCR CDR3 RT-PCR. TCRdb reprocessed the multiplex PCR reads via MiXCR and lists one record per CDR3 protein. This table holds 550,000 to 600,000 distinct CDR3 sequences, approximately 44% found once. Sequencing was done on a sample of peripheral blood or thyroid tissue (not recorded which). The receptors were sampled from an adult woman with Graves' disease, either hyperthyroidism or ophthalmopathy (not recorded which).

DNA of the CDR3: TGTGCCAGCTCACCGATGGCTTCCTACGAGCAGTACTTC. Its translation: CASSPMASYEQYF. The genes are TRBV18 and TRBJ2-7, with D hard to call. CDR1 and CDR2 (germline): KGHSH, LQKENI. The length of the CDR3 is 13 residues. Between the trimmed V and J ends, which lost 3 bases and 1 base, there was a span of 7 bases.

This chain links TRBV29-1 with TRBJ2-2; D not certain. CDR1 and CDR2 from the germline V gene are SQVTM and ANQGSEA. CDR3 length: 11 residues. Trimming left V 4 bases short and J 6 bases short, with 6 bases between. The DNA of the CDR3 is TGCAGCGTTGGGGTGGCCGGGGAGCTGTTTTTT. It translates to CSVGVAGELFF.

This clonotype was observed a single time. The rearrangement uses TRBV10-3 and TRBJ1-6, with D possibly TRBD1 on 6 matching bases. Per germline, CDR1 ENHRY and CDR2 SYGVKD. This CDR3 has 13 amino acids. The V and J ends lost 10 bases and 7 bases respectively, with 14 bases between them. The CDR3 DNA follows: TGTGCCAGCAGGGACACAGGGAATTCACCCCTCCACTTT. Translated, it gives CASRDTGNSPLHF.

This clonotype occurred many times. The genes are TRBV24-1 and TRBJ2-5; TRBD2 aligns across 15 bases. CDR1 and CDR2 (germline): KGHDR, SFDVKD. The CDR3 contains 16 residues. V lost 4 bases and J lost 5; bases outside the gene matches: 4. The DNA of the CDR3 is TGTGCCACCAGTGACGAAGGGACTAGCGGGGGGGAGACCCAGTACTTC. This gives the protein CATSDEGTSGGETQYF.

This chain's CDR3 is CASSLRQENSPLHF. CDR3 in DNA: TGTGCCAGCAGTTTAAGACAGGAGAATTCACCCCTCCACTTT. The chain employs TRBV2 and TRBJ1-6; TRBD1 is a possible D gene (6 bases). Per germline, CDR1 SNHLY and CDR2 FYNNEI. The CDR3 covers 14 residues. V was cut by 5 bases and J by 7 bases, with 12 bases left in between.

There are many counts of this clonotype. The CDR3 DNA is TGTGCCAGCAGTTATGGAGCGGAATACGATGAGCAGTACTTC. Translated: CASSYGAEYDEQYF. This chain connects TRBV6-5 to TRBJ2-7, with D possibly TRBD2 on 5 matching bases. Germline V gene data show CDR1 as MNHEY and CDR2 as SVGAGI. V lost 3 bases to trimming and J lost 7 bases, with 16 bases between them. The CDR3 contains 14 residues.

In this sample, this clonotype turned up many times. The CDR3 here is CASSYGSTVVPQHF. In DNA, the CDR3 is TGTGCCAGCAGTTACGGATCGACCGTAGTGCCCCAGCATTTT. The chain uses TRBV6-5 and TRBJ1-5; D not certain. Per germline, CDR1 MNHEY and CDR2 SVGAGI. V was shortened by 2 bases and J by 9 bases, with 14 bases between the two germline ends. The CDR3 runs to 14 residues.

This clonotype was counted at least ten times. The chain couples TRBV5-5 to TRBJ1-1; D is ambiguous. CDR3 length equals 15 residues. Trimming removed 0 bases at V and 5 bases at J, with 14 bases between. The germline V gene has CDR1 SGHKS and CDR2 YYEKEE (reference sequence). CDR3 amino acids: CASSLVYRARTEAFF. CDR3 sequence (DNA): TGTGCCAGCAGCTTGGTCTATAGGGCGCGGACTGAAGCTTTCTTT.

This clonotype was observed a few times. This clone may be a read error of a much larger clone one base away. This chain joins TRBV7-9 and TRBJ2-7, with 8 bases aligning to TRBD1. Germline values: CDR1 SEHNR, CDR2 FQNEAQ (reference sequence). The CDR3 spans 15 residues. With 5 bases clipped from V and 5 bases from J, the junction kept 11 bases outside the gene matches. The CDR3 DNA follows: TGTGCCAGCAGCCTGTGGGACAGGTGGGACCACGAGCAGTACTTC. Residues: CASSLWDRWDHEQYF.

This chain uses TRBV20-1 with TRBJ1-3; D perhaps matches TRBD1 (5 bases). The germline V gene encodes CDR1 DFQATT and CDR2 SNEGSKA (reference sequence). CDR3 size: 13 residues. The germline V and J ends were trimmed by 6 bases and 3 bases, with 12 bases remaining between them. The chain's CDR3 is CSAPGQGGNTIYF. The CDR3 DNA sequence: TGCAGTGCCCCCGGACAAGGTGGAAACACCATATATTTT.

The V call is TRBV15, the J call TRBJ1-5; D is perhaps TRBD1 (5 bases). The germline V and J ends were trimmed by 0 bases and 7 bases, with 16 bases remaining between them. The germline CDR1 and CDR2 sequences are LNHNV and YYDKDF (reference sequence). The CDR3 consists of 16 residues. CDR3 protein: CATSRDLGGEVQPQHF. Here the CDR3 DNA reads TGTGCCACCAGCAGAGATCTTGGAGGGGAGGTCCAGCCCCAGCATTTT.

CDR3 protein: CASSFSHYGYTF. CDR3 in DNA: TGTGCCAGCAGCTTCTCCCATTATGGCTACACCTTC. The chain is built from TRBV11-2 and TRBJ1-2; D call uncertain. This CDR3 is built from 12 residues. Per germline, CDR1 SGHAT and CDR2 FQNNGV. V lost 3 bases to trimming and J lost 5 bases, with 7 bases between them.

The chain uses TRBV15 and TRBJ1-5, with D unresolved. The V gene's germline CDR1 is LNHNV and CDR2 YYDKDF (reference sequence). The V end was cut by 0 bases, the J end by 11 bases, with 20 bases between. The CDR3 contains 16 residues. CDR3 sequence reads: CATSRERAGDGETQHF. In DNA form, the CDR3 reads TGTGCCACCAGCAGAGAAAGGGCAGGAGATGGAGAGACCCAGCATTTT.